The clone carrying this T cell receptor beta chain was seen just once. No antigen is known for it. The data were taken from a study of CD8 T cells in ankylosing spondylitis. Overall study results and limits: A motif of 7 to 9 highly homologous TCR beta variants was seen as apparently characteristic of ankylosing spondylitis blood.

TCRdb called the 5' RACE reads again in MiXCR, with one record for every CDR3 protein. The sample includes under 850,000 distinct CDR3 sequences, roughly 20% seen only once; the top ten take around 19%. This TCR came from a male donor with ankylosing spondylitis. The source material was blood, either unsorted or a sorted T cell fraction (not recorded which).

The CDR3, as DNA: TGTGCCAGCACCCGGTTAGGGGTCCGCACAGATACGCAGTATTTT. Residues: CASTRLGVRTDTQYF. V and J are TRBV27 and TRBJ2-3, with D possibly TRBD1 on 5 matching bases. CDR1 is MNHEY and CDR2 is SMNVEV in the germline V gene (reference sequence). V lost 7 bases to trimming and J lost 1 base, with 15 bases between them. CDR3 length equals 15 residues.